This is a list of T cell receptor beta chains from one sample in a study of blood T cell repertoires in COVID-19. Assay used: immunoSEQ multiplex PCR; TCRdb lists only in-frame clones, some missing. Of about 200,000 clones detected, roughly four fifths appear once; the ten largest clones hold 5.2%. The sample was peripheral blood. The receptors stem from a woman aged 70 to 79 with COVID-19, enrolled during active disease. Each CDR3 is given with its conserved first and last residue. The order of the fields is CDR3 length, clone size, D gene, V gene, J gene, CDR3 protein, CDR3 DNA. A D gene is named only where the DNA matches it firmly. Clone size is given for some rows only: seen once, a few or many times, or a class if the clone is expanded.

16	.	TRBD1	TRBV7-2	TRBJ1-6	CASSPWTGAVGSPLHF	TGTGCCAGCAGCCCCTGGACAGGGGCGGTGGGCTCACCCCTCCACTTT
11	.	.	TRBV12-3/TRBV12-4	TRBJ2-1	CASSFTGKQFF	TGTGCCAGCAGTTTTACCGGTAAGCAGTTCTTC
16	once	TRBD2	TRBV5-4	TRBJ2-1	CASSLSTSGRGGGEFF	TGTGCCAGCAGCTTGTCGACTAGCGGGAGGGGCGGTGGAGAGTTCTTC
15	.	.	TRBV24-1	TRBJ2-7	CATSRPGDKDYEQYF	TGTGCCACCAGTCGCCCAGGGGATAAAGACTACGAGCAGTACTTC
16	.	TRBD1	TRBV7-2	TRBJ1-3	CASSLVGGFSGNTIYF	TGTGCCAGCAGCTTAGTAGGGGGCTTCTCTGGAAACACCATATATTTT
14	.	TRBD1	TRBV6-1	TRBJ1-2	CASSETGTNYGYTF	TGTGCCAGCAGTGAGACAGGGACCAACTATGGCTACACCTTC
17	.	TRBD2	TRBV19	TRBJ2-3	CASSPPGLAGVLDTQYF	TGTGCCAGCTCCCCCCCGGGACTAGCGGGAGTCCTAGATACGCAGTATTTT
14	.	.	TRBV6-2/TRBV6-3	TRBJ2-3	CASNPRLNTDTQYF	TGTGCCAGCAACCCGAGACTGAACACAGATACGCAGTATTTT
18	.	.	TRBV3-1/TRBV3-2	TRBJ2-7	CASSQDGQGVGVDHEQYF	TGTGCCAGCAGCCAAGATGGTCAAGGTGTCGGGGTAGATCACGAGCAGTACTTC
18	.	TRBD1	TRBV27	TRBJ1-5	CASRRAGTVSISNQPQHF	TGTGCCAGCAGGCGTGCCGGGACAGTAAGCATTAGCAATCAGCCCCAGCATTTT
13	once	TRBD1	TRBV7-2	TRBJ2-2	CASSLTGVGELFF	TGTGCCAGCAGCCTGACAGGGGTCGGGGAGCTGTTTTTT